Listed here is a single T cell receptor (beta chain). The sample comes from a study of T cell responses to AZD1222 COVID-19 vaccine. TCRdb's table, derived via immunoSEQ multiplex PCR, lists solely in-frame clones and lacks some. The repertoire holds tens of thousands of clones, roughly 84% seen once, with approximately 20% in the top ten. This receptor was identified in an adult in good health. The sample was peripheral blood, taken on day 0 of AZD1222 vaccination.

The CDR3, as DNA: TGTGCCAGCAGCCAGTGGACTAGCGGATCTCAAGAGACCCAGTACTTC. It is translated as CASSQWTSGSQETQYF. The chain links TRBV3-1 (or the pseudogene TRBV3-2) to TRBJ2-5; TRBD2 matches at 10 bases. V gave up 3 bases and J gave up 2 bases; unmatched junction bases: 6. Per germline, CDR1 LGHDT and CDR2 YNNKEL (reference sequence). The CDR3 extends over 16 amino acids.